These T cell receptor beta chains were read from a single sample in a study of cytomegalovirus exposure and HLA in healthy donors. Method: immunoSEQ multiplex PCR; TCRdb's copy keeps in-frame clones and lacks some. The data show about 200,000 clones, around 82% seen once. Material for sequencing was PBMCs. The receptors shown here come from a woman in her thirties in good health and CMV-seronegative. The CDR3 runs from the conserved cysteine through the conserved F or W. The D gene is left open where the match is weak. Rows give clone size only sometimes, using once, few, many, or a class for an expanded clone.

j_call: TRBJ1-2
d_call: -
v_call: TRBV6-6
clone_size: -
cdr3_nt: TGTGCCAGCGCAAAAGGAGTATCGGGCTACACCTTC
cdr3_aa: CASAKGVSGYTF

j_call: TRBJ2-3
d_call: TRBD2
v_call: TRBV30
clone_size: -
cdr3_nt: TGTGCCTGGAGTGTAGGTTGGCGGGAGGAAAGAGATACGCAGTATTTT
cdr3_aa: CAWSVGWREERDTQYF

j_call: TRBJ2-1
d_call: TRBD1
v_call: TRBV18
clone_size: -
cdr3_nt: TGTGCCAGCTCACCGACCAGAATAGGGACAGGGTCAGACAATGAGCAGTTCTTC
cdr3_aa: CASSPTRIGTGSDNEQFF

j_call: TRBJ2-7
d_call: -
v_call: TRBV18
clone_size: -
cdr3_nt: TGTGCCAGCTCACCACCGTCCCTAGCTCCCCTGGAGCAGTACTTC
cdr3_aa: CASSPPSLAPLEQYF

j_call: TRBJ2-3
d_call: TRBD1
v_call: TRBV7-9
clone_size: few
cdr3_nt: TGTGCCAGCAGGTTACAGGGGGCAAGCACAGATACGCAGTATTTT
cdr3_aa: CASRLQGASTDTQYF

j_call: TRBJ1-1
d_call: -
v_call: TRBV27
clone_size: -
cdr3_nt: TGTGCCAGCAGTCCATGGTGGAGGGAGAACACTGAAGCTTTCTTT
cdr3_aa: CASSPWWRENTEAFF

j_call: TRBJ1-2
d_call: -
v_call: TRBV27
clone_size: -
cdr3_nt: TGTGCCAGCAGTTTAACAGGTGCGGGGATTTATGGCTACACCTTC
cdr3_aa: CASSLTGAGIYGYTF

j_call: TRBJ2-3
d_call: TRBD2
v_call: TRBV18
clone_size: -
cdr3_nt: TGTGCCAGCTCACCGCTAGCGGGGAGCACAGATACGCAGTATTTT
cdr3_aa: CASSPLAGSTDTQYF

j_call: TRBJ2-1
d_call: -
v_call: TRBV4-1
clone_size: -
cdr3_nt: TGCGCCAGCAGCCACCTACCAAGCTCCTACAATGAGCAGTTCTTC
cdr3_aa: CASSHLPSSYNEQFF

j_call: TRBJ1-1
d_call: -
v_call: TRBV30
clone_size: -
cdr3_nt: TGTGCCTGGAGTCGGAGGTGGACTGAAGCTTTCTTT
cdr3_aa: CAWSRRWTEAFF